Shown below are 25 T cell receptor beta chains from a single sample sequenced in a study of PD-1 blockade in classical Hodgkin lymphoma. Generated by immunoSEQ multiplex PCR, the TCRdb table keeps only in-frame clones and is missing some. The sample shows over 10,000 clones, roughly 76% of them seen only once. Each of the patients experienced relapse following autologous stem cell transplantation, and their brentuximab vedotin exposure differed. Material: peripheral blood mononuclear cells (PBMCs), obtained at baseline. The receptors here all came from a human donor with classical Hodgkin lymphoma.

The CDR3 DNA sequence: TGTGCCAGCAGCCAAGCAGATACGCAGTATTTT. It is translated as CASSQADTQYF. This chain connects TRBV5-8 to TRBJ2-3; D gene uncertain. CDR1 and CDR2 from the germline V gene are SGHTS and YDEGEE. The CDR3 length is 11 residues. The ends were cut back, 4 bases at V and 4 bases at J, with 4 bases in the middle.

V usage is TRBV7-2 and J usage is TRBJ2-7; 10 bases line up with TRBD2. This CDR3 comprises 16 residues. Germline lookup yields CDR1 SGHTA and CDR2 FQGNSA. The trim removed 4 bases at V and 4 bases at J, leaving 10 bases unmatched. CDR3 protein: CASSYTGASGRYEQYF. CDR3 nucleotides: TGTGCCAGCAGCTACACTGGGGCTAGCGGGAGATACGAGCAGTACTTC.

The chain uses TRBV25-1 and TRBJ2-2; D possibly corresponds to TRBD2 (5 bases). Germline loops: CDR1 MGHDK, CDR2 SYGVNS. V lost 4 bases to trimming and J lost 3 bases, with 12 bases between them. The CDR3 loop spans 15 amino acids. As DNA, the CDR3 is TGTGCCAGCAGTGTCCTCGGACTTGACACCGGGGAGCTGTTTTTT. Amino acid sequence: CASSVLGLDTGELFF.

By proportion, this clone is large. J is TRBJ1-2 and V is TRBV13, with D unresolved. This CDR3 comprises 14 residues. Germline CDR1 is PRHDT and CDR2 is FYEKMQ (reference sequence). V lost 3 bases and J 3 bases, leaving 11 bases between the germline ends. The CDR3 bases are TGTGCCAGCAGCTTTTTTAGGTTGGACTATGGCTACACCTTC. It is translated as CASSFFRLDYGYTF.

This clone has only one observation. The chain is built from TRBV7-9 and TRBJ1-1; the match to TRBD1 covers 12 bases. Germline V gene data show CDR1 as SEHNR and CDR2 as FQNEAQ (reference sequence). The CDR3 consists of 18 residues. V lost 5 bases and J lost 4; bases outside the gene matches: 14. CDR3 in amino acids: CASSPGTGGGIRGTEAFF. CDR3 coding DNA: TGTGCCAGCAGCCCCGGGACAGGGGGCGGTATCCGAGGCACTGAAGCTTTCTTT.

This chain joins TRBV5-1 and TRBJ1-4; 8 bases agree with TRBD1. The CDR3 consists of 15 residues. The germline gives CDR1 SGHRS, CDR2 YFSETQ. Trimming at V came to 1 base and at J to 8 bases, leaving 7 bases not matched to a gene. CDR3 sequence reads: CASSLTYRGGEKLFF. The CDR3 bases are TGCGCCAGCAGCTTGACCTACAGGGGGGGAGAAAAACTGTTTTTT. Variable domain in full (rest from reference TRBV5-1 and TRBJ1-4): KAGVTQTPRYLIKTRGQQVTLSCSPISGHRSVSWYQQTPGQGLQFLFEYFSETQRNKGNFPGRFSGRQFSNSRSEMNVSTLELGDSALYLCASSLTYRGGEKLFFGSGTQLSVL.

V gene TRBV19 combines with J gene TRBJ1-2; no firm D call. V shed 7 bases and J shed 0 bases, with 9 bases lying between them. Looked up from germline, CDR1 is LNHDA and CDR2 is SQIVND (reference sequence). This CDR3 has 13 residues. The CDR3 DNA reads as TGTGCCAGTAAGACACCGACTAACTATGGCTACACCTTC. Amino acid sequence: CASKTPTNYGYTF.

CDR3 nucleotide sequence: TGTGCCAGCAGCTTAGACACTCCCTACGAGCAGTACTTC. Protein sequence: CASSLDTPYEQYF. V is TRBV7-9 and J is TRBJ2-5; no firm D call. The DNA end is more similar to TRBJ2-7, so the J call may be wrong. Germline loops: CDR1 SEHNR, CDR2 FQNEAQ (reference sequence). The CDR3 is 13 amino acids.

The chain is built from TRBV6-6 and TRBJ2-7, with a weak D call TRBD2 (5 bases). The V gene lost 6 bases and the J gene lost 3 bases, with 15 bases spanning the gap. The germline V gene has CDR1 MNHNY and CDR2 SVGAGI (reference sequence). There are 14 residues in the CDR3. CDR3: CASRHPGNNYEQYF. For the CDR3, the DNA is TGTGCCAGCAGACATCCCGGGAATAACTACGAGCAGTACTTC.

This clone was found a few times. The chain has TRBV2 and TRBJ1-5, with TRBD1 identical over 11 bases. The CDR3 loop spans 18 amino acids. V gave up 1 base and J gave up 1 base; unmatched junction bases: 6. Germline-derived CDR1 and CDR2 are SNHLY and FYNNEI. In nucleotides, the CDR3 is TGTGCCAGCAGTGAAGTCAGGACAGGGGGCCTAAGCAATCAGCCCCAGCATTTT. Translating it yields CASSEVRTGGLSNQPQHF.

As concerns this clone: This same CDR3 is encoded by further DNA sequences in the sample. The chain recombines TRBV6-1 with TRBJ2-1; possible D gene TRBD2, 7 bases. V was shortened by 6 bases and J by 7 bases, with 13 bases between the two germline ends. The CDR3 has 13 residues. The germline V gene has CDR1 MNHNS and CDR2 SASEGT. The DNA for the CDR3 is TGTGCCAGCAGGGCGGGGGCTGGGAATGAGCAGTTCTTC. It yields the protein CASRAGAGNEQFF.

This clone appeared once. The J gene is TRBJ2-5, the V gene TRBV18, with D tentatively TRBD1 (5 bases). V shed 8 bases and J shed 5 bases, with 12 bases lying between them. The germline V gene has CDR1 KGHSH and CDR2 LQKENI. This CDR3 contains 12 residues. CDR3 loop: CASGQGPETQYF. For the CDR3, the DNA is TGTGCCAGCGGGCAGGGCCCGGAGACCCAGTACTTC.

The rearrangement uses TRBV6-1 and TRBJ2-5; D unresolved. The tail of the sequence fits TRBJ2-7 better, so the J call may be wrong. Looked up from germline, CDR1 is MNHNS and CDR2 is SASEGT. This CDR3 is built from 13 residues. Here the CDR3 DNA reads TGTGCCAGCAGTGCCTTACCGGGTGCCGAGCAGTACTTC. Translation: CASSALPGAEQYF.

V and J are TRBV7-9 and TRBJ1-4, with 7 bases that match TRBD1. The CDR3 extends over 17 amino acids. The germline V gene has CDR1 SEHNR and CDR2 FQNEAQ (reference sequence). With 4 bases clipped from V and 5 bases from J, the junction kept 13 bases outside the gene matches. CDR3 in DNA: TGTGCCAGCAGCTCTGAGCGCCGTACAGGGGTGAATGAAAAACTGTTTTTT. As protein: CASSSERRTGVNEKLFF.

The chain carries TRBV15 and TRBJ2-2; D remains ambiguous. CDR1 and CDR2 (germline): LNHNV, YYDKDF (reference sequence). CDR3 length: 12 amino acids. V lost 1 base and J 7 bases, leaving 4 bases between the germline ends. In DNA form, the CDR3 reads TGTGCCACCAGCAGAGCAAACGGGGAGCTGTTTTTT. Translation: CATSRANGELFF.

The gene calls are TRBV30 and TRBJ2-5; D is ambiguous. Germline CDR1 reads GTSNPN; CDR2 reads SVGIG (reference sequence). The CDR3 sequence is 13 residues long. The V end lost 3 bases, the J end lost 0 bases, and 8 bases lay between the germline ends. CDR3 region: CAWSLGHQETQYF. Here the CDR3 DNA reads TGTGCCTGGAGCCTCGGGCACCAAGAGACCCAGTACTTC.

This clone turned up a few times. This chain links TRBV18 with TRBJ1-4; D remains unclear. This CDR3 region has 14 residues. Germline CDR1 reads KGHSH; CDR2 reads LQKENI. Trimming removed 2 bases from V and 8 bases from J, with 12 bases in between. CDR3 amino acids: CASSPTGRKEKLFF. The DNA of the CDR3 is TGTGCCAGCTCACCAACCGGGCGCAAGGAAAAACTGTTTTTT.

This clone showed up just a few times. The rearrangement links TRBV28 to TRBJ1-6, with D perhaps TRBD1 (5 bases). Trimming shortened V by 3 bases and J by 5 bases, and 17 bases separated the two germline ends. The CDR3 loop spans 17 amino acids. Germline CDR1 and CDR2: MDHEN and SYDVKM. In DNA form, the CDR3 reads TGTGCCAGCAGTTTTACGTTTCCACAGGAGGATAATTCACCCCTCCACTTT. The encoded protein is CASSFTFPQEDNSPLHF.

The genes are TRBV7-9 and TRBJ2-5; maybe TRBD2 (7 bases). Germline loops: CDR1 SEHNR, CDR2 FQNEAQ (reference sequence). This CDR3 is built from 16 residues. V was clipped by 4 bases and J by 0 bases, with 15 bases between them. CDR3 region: CASSSGGRGDQETQYF. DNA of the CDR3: TGTGCCAGCAGCTCCGGGGGGAGGGGGGACCAAGAGACCCAGTACTTC.

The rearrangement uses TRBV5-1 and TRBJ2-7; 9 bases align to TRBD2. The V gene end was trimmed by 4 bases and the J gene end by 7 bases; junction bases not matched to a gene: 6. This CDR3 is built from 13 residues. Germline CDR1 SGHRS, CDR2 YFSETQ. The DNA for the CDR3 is TGCGCCAGCAGCCTGGGACTAGCTCGGGAGCAGTACTTC. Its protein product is CASSLGLAREQYF.

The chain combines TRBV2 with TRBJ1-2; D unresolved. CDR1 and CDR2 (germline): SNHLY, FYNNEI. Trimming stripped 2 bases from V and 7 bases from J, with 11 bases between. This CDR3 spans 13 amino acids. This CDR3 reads CASSEYSWGGYTF. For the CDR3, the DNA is TGTGCCAGCAGTGAATACAGTTGGGGTGGCTACACCTTC.

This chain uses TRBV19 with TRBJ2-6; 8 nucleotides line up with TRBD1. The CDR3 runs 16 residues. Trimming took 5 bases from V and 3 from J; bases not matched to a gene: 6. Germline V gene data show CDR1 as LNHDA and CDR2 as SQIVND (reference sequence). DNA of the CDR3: TGTGCCAGTAGTTCGAGGACAGGGCTTGGGGCCAACGTCCTGACTTTC. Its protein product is CASSSRTGLGANVLTF. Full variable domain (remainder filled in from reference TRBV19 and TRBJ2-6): DGGITQSPKYLFRKEGQNVTLSCEQNLNHDAMYWYRQDPGQGLRLIYYSQIVNDFQKGDIAEGYSVSREKKESFPLTVTSAQKNPTAFYLCASSSRTGLGANVLTFGAGSRLTVL.

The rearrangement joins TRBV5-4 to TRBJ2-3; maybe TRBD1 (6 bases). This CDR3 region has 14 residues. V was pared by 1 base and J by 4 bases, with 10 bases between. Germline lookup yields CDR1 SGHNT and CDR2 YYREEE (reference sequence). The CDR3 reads CASSLYRVPDTQYF. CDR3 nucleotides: TGTGCCAGCAGCTTGTACAGGGTCCCAGATACGCAGTATTTT.

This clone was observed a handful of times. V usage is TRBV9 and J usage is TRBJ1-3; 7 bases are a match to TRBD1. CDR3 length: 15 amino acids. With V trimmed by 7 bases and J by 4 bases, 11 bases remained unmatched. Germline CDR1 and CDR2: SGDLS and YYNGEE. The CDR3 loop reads CASLTRLGQGNTIYF. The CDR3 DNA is TGTGCCAGCCTTACTCGACTGGGACAGGGAAACACCATATATTTT.

The CDR3 reads CSAIKTGELFF. The DNA of the CDR3 is TGCAGCGCTATTAAGACCGGGGAGCTGTTTTTT. The chain carries TRBV29-1 and TRBJ2-2; D gene unclear. The CDR3 contains 11 residues. V shed 7 bases and J shed 5 bases, with 8 bases lying between them. In germline, CDR1 is SQVTM, CDR2 ANQGSEA.